This T cell receptor beta chain came from a study of T-cell reconstitution after alpha-beta-depleted transplantation in children. The study, taken as a whole, reports: Some patients' high day-60 TCRbeta diversity was traced to surviving recipient T cells and thymic progenitors. About two months after transplant, alpha-beta T cells reportedly came from several hundred expanded graft clones. When one year had passed after transplant, most T-cell counts and diversity came from newly produced T cells.

This CDR3 has 14 residues. Germline V gene lookup returns CDR1 SGHDT and CDR2 YYEEEE. V lost 3 bases, J lost 7 bases, and 14 bases lay in between. As it was prepared, the TCRbeta library received unique molecular identifiers. TCRdb analysed the PCR reads with MiXCR anew, one entry per CDR3 protein. In the table there are about 580,000 distinct CDR3 sequences, roughly 23% of which are singletons. This clonotype has only a few counts. Antigen specificity is unknown. The material sequenced was PBMCs, mostly from graft donor cells, taken 360 days after TCRalphabeta/CD19-depleted stem cell transplant. The source is a boy in the first two years of life who had a stem cell transplant for acute myeloid leukemia, so the T cells may come from the graft donor. The V and J genes are TRBV5-6 and TRBJ1-5, with a tentative D call TRBD1 (6 bases). The CDR3 region has the DNA TGTGCCAGCAGCTCAGCAGGGGATTGGCAGCCCCAGCATTTT. Translated: CASSSAGDWQPQHF.